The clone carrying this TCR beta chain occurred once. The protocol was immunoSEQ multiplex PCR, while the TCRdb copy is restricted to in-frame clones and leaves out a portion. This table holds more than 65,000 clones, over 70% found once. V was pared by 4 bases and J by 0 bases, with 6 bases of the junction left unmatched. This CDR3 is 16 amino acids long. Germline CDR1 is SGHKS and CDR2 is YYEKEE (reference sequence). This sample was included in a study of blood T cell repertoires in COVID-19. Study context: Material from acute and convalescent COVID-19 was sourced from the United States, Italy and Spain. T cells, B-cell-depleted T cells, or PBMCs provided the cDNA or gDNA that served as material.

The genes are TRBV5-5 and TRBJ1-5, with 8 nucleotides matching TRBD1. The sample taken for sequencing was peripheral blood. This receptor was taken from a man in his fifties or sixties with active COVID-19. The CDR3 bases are TGTGCCAGCAGCCCAAGACAGGGGAATAGCAATCAGCCCCAGCATTTT. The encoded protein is CASSPRQGNSNQPQHF.